The entry that follows covers one T cell receptor (beta chain) sequence. This receptor's antigen is unknown. No base qualities exist here, and no much larger clone lies one base off it. Each collaborating institution followed its own protocols to collect whole blood in K2EDTA tubes. For TCRbeta analysis, collaborator samples were shipped as frozen whole blood, as isolated PBMCs, or as DNA extracted from either sample type. TCRbeta CDR3 regions were amplified from genomic DNA using the immunoSEQ Assay, a bias-controlled multiplex PCR. The study's processing was this. Within the assay, amplification of reference gene primers was used to estimate how many nucleated cells each sample contained. Sequence reads were collapsed and filtered to measure the absolute abundance of every unique TCRbeta CDR3 rearrangement. For each sample, productive Simpson clonality was calculated by taking the square root of Simpson's diversity index across productive rearrangements. Sourced from immuneACCESS, this table was stored by TCRdb with only in-frame sequences that have V and J called. A share of the clones is absent; for the studies checked, an unresolved V gene accounts for under half, and the remainder has no known explanation. V, J and clone size were drawn from that table, and D and trimming were deduced from the DNA. A total of about 100,000 clones appear in this sample, 85% to 90% of them only once. The leading ten clones occupy 5% of the sample.

The sample comes from a study of blood T cell repertoires in COVID-19 (dated by TCRdb to the early 2020s). Looking at the study overall: Collaborator samples came from the United States, Italy and Spain and covered acute and convalescent phases of COVID-19. The repertoires were made available in a free public database intended to serve as a resource for research on the immune response to SARS-CoV-2. HLA class I and class II types, where available, came from metadata supplied by the sample provider rather than from assay-based typing. The samples were drawn from two sources: the first 160 participants of the ongoing ImmuneRACE study, and 1,254 subjects contributed by 6 global collaborators. The sample metadata nearly always contained a de-identified subject ID, COVID-19 status, age in years and sex. The prospective study material was composed of cDNA or gDNA derived from T cells, B-cell-depleted T cells, or PBMCs. The dataset comprised deeply sampled blood TCRbeta repertoires from subjects exposed to, actively infected with, or recovered from COVID-19.

Study-wide findings and limitations: The quantity of clinical and demographic metadata differed by source and by participant and was supplied without curation.

The sequenced sample consisted of peripheral blood. This TCR was sampled from a human donor in a cohort sampled during active COVID-19.

The sequence in DNA is TGTGCCAGTAGCACCAGGGGTGGGTCGCTGCCCCAGCATTTT. This is translated as CASSTRGGSLPQHF. The sequence is built from TRBV19 and TRBJ1-5, and perhaps TRBD1 as D gene, on 6 matching bases. Looking up the germline V gene (reference sequence) yields CDR1 LNHDA and CDR2 SQIVND. V and J lose 6 bases and 9 bases, and a span of 18 bases separates them. The CDR3 covers 14 residues, taking in both the cysteine and the phenylalanine. CDR3 DNA is the only sequence kept; it has 42 bases, read in frame from the first base.